This entry lists 8 T cell receptor beta chains sequenced from one sample in a study of T cell changes during pregnancy in multiple sclerosis. Repertoires were generated with immunoSEQ multiplex PCR, while TCRdb's copy carries only in-frame clones and drops some. The table lists more than 65,000 clones, about nine tenths of them singletons, with around a tenth in the top ten. The specimen comprised peripheral blood, sampled after pregnancy. Source of these receptors: a female donor in good health, enrolled as a control in a pregnancy study.

The chain employs TRBV9 and TRBJ1-3, with D possibly being TRBD1 (6 bases). Trimming cost V 4 bases and J 2 bases, with 16 bases left between them. CDR1 and CDR2 from the germline V gene are SGDLS and YYNGEE. CDR3 length: 16 amino acids. The CDR3 DNA reads TGTGCCAGCAGCTTACGGTCGGGGGGCCCTGGAAACACCATATATTTT. Translated, it gives CASSLRSGGPGNTIYF.

The chain carries TRBV5-1 and TRBJ2-7; TRBD2 matches at 9 bases. The CDR3 covers 15 residues. V lost 3 bases, J lost 0 bases, and 4 bases stayed unmatched. CDR1 is SGHRS and CDR2 is YFSETQ in the germline V gene. The CDR3: CASSSSGTNSYEQYF. In nucleotides, the CDR3 is TGCGCCAGCAGCTCTAGCGGGACGAACTCCTACGAGCAGTACTTC. Full variable domain (outside the CDR3, taken from reference TRBV5-1 and TRBJ2-7): KAGVTQTPRYLIKTRGQQVTLSCSPISGHRSVSWYQQTPGQGLQFLFEYFSETQRNKGNFPGRFSGRQFSNSRSEMNVSTLELGDSALYLCASSSSGTNSYEQYFGPGTRLTVT.

The chain joins TRBV7-8 to TRBJ2-5; TRBD1 agrees at 8 bases. Germline V gives CDR1 SGHVS, CDR2 FQNEAQ. The CDR3 runs to 13 residues. V lost 4 bases, J lost 2 bases, and 0 bases stayed unmatched. The DNA for the CDR3 is TGTGCCAGCAGCTACAGGGGGCAAGAGACCCAGTACTTC. This encodes CASSYRGQETQYF.

The chain uses TRBV4-1 and TRBJ2-1; D may be TRBD2 (6 bases). With 0 bases removed from V and 4 bases from J, the gap between germline ends came to 10 bases. The CDR3 sequence is 15 residues long. The germline V gene has CDR1 MGHRA and CDR2 YSYEKL. This CDR3 reads CASSQESLAYNEQFF. CDR3 coding DNA: TGCGCCAGCAGCCAAGAGTCCCTAGCGTACAATGAGCAGTTCTTC.

This chain connects TRBV2 to TRBJ1-4; 8 bases are a match to TRBD1. The trim removed 8 bases at V and 3 bases at J, leaving 8 bases unmatched. From germline, CDR1 is SNHLY and CDR2 FYNNEI. There are 15 residues in the CDR3. The CDR3 is CASAGAGGSNEKLFF. In nucleotides, the CDR3 is TGTGCCAGCGCGGGGGCAGGGGGCTCTAATGAAAAACTGTTTTTT.

The genes are TRBV5-1 and TRBJ2-1, with 7 bases that match TRBD1. V lost 2 bases to trimming and J lost 4 bases; unmatched junction nucleotides: 12. Germline CDR1 is SGHRS and CDR2 is YFSETQ. CDR3 length: 17 amino acids. CDR3 in amino acids: CASSFLPRTGEYNEQFF. The CDR3 DNA sequence: TGCGCCAGCAGCTTCCTGCCCCGAACAGGGGAATACAATGAGCAGTTCTTC.

CDR3 coding DNA: TGTGCCACCAGCAGAGGACAGGGAGTCACAGATACGCAGTATTTT. Amino acid sequence: CATSRGQGVTDTQYF. The chain is built from TRBV15 and TRBJ2-3; TRBD1 aligns across 7 bases. The germline V gene encodes CDR1 LNHNV and CDR2 YYDKDF (reference sequence). This CDR3 is built from 15 residues. Losses at the gene ends were 1 base for V and 2 bases for J; bases not matched to a gene: 3.

This sequence joins TRBV27 and TRBJ2-7; TRBD2 matches at 10 bases. Trimming took 5 bases from V and 3 from J; bases not matched to a gene: 4. The CDR3 totals 14 residues. Germline V gene data show CDR1 as MNHEY and CDR2 as SMNVEV (reference sequence). DNA of the CDR3: TGTGCCAGCAGTAGGTCTAGCGGGAGCTACGAGCAGTACTTC. Its protein product is CASSRSSGSYEQYF.